The clone carrying this T cell receptor beta chain was counted many times. The target antigen is unknown. This record comes from a study of response to subunit inactivated influenza vaccine. The study's findings and limits: The authors suggested that every seasonal influenza vaccination recruits few new T cells.

V gave up 4 bases and J gave up 2 bases; unmatched junction bases: 6. Germline V gene data show CDR1 as SEHNR and CDR2 as FQNEAQ (reference sequence). The CDR3 length is 15 residues. Using its own MiXCR run on the RT-PCR reads, TCRdb lists one record per CDR3 protein. The sample carries 500,000 to 600,000 distinct CDR3 sequences, approximately 14% recorded once. This specimen consisted of PBMCs from blood, obtained roughly 12 days after vaccination. This chain links TRBV7-9 with TRBJ2-7; 9 bases match TRBD1. The TCR was taken from a man aged 50 or older who received an inactivated influenza vaccine. Written as DNA, the CDR3 is TGTGCCAGCAGCTACCGGGACAGGGTCACCTACGAGCAGTACTTC. This sequence encodes CASSYRDRVTYEQYF.